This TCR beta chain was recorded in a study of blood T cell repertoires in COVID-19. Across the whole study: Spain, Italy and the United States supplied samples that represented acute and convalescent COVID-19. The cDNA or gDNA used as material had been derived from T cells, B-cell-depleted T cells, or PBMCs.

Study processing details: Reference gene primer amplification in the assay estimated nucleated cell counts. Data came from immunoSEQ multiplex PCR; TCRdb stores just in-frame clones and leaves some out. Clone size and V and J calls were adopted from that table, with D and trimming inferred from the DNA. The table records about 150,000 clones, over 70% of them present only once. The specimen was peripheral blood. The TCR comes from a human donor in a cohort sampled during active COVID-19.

DNA of the CDR3: TGTGCCACCAGTGATTTCTGGGGGCAAGACACCATATATTTT. Translated: CATSDFWGQDTIYF. The rearrangement links TRBV24-1 to TRBJ1-3; D is perhaps TRBD1 (6 bases). Germline V gives CDR1 KGHDR, CDR2 SFDVKD. Trimming removed 1 base at V and 8 bases at J, with 11 bases between. The CDR3 length is 14 residues.